This T cell receptor beta chain was captured by sequencing in a study of shared clonotypes between healthy human individuals. Donation came from healthy HIV-negative adults that had no recent acute infections or vaccinations. Only in-frame clones appear in the TCRdb table, and some are missing; sequencing was by immunoSEQ multiplex PCR. This table holds 2 million to 2.5 million clones, 85% to 95% found once. Germline values: CDR1 MDHEN, CDR2 SYDVKM. V shed 8 bases and J shed 7 bases, with 19 bases lying between them. This CDR3 is built from 14 residues. This clonotype originated in a man aged 18 to 30 in good health. Some clones in this sample may be carry-over from other donors' samples. The rearrangement links TRBV28 to TRBJ2-3; no clear D. Input material: naive CD4+ T cells from PBMCs. Subset noted: CD45RA+ positively selected. The CDR3 reads CASLAPGAANTQYF. The CDR3 DNA is TGTGCCAGCCTCGCCCCGGGTGCCGCGAATACGCAGTATTTT.